The 21 T cell receptor beta chains listed next were all sequenced from one sample in a study of CD8 T cells in ankylosing spondylitis. TCRdb re-called the 5' RACE reads through MiXCR, storing one row per CDR3 protein. The sample lists 670,000 or so distinct CDR3 sequences; roughly 20% were seen once. Study-level points and caveats: Apparently characteristic of ankylosing spondylitis blood was a TCR beta motif (eight highly homologous variants).

Their antigens are not known. Input material: blood, either unsorted or a sorted T cell fraction (not recorded which). These receptors originate from a male donor with ankylosing spondylitis.

J is TRBJ1-1 and V is TRBV20-1; D remains unclear. The germline V gene encodes CDR1 DFQATT and CDR2 SNEGSKA (reference sequence). The CDR3 sequence is 13 residues long. V lost 6 bases to trimming and J lost 0 bases, with 11 bases between them. The CDR3 bases are TGCAGTGCAAATGACAACATGAACACTGAAGCTTTCTTT. Translation gives CSANDNMNTEAFF.

The V and J genes are TRBV7-9 and TRBJ2-5, with D tentatively TRBD2 (6 bases). Germline CDR1 and CDR2: SEHNR and FQNEAQ (reference sequence). The V end was cut by 6 bases, the J end by 7 bases, with 12 bases between. The length of the CDR3 is 12 residues. CDR3 bases: TGTGCCAGCAGGGGGGGTCCAGGGACCCAGTACTTC. Encoded protein: CASRGGPGTQYF. The complete variable domain, with remaining parts taken from reference TRBV7-9 and TRBJ2-5, reads DTGVSQNPRHKITKRGQNVTFRCDPISEHNRLYWYRQTLGQGPEFLTYFQNEAQLEKSRLLSDRFSAERPKGSFSTLEIQRTEQGDSAMYLCASRGGPGTQYFGPGTRLLVL.

The V call is TRBV5-1, the J call TRBJ2-7; 11 bases align to TRBD2. The CDR3 extends over 15 amino acids. Germline V gives CDR1 SGHRS, CDR2 YFSETQ. V shed 3 bases and J 2 bases; nucleotides not matched to a gene: 4. In nucleotides, the CDR3 is TGCGCCAGCAGCTCACTAGCGGGAGCCACCTACGAGCAGTACTTC. Translating gives CASSSLAGATYEQYF.

The chain is built from TRBV3-1 and TRBJ1-3; no reliable D call. The length of the CDR3 is 15 residues. V was cut by 0 bases and J by 4 bases, with 10 bases left in between. CDR1 and CDR2 (germline): LGHDT, YNNKEL (reference sequence). This chain's CDR3 is CASSQDGLGGNTIYF. CDR3 nucleotide sequence: TGTGCCAGCAGCCAAGACGGACTTGGGGGAAACACCATATATTTT.

The rearrangement joins TRBV6-1 to TRBJ1-1; 9 bases align to TRBD1. V shed 7 bases, J shed 7 bases, and the junction held 10 bases outside the gene matches. CDR3 length: 14 amino acids. Germline values: CDR1 MNHNS, CDR2 SASEGT. CDR3 DNA: TGTGCCAGCATGCAACAGGGGGCGTTCGGTGAAGCTTTCTTT. Translating it yields CASMQQGAFGEAFF.

This clonotype turned up a few times. The chain uses TRBV12-3 or TRBV12-4 and TRBJ1-2; 8 positions match TRBD1. The V gene end was trimmed by 6 bases and the J gene end by 5 bases; junction bases not matched to a gene: 5. This CDR3 is 13 amino acids long. This CDR3 reads CASSSGGSYGYTF. CDR3 in DNA: TGTGCCAGCAGCTCAGGGGGCTCATATGGCTACACCTTC.

The chain joins TRBV7-6 to TRBJ2-6; D call uncertain. The germline CDR1 and CDR2 sequences are SGHVS and FNYEAQ. The CDR3 is 17 amino acids. The V gene lost 4 bases and the J gene lost 2 bases, with 15 bases spanning the gap. CDR3 protein: CASSSSPRPTGANVLTF. The CDR3 coding sequence is TGTGCCAGCAGCTCCTCCCCCCGGCCAACTGGGGCCAACGTCCTGACTTTC.

V gene TRBV27 combines with J gene TRBJ2-7; the match to TRBD2 covers 7 bases. In germline, CDR1 is MNHEY, CDR2 SMNVEV (reference sequence). The length of the CDR3 is 14 residues. The V segment lost 3 bases and the J segment 5 bases; nucleotides outside the gene matches: 7. For the CDR3, the DNA is TGTGCCAGCAGTTTTACGGGAGGTCGTAACGAGCAGTACTTC. This gives the protein CASSFTGGRNEQYF.

The chain is built from TRBV12-3 or TRBV12-4 and TRBJ1-5; perhaps TRBD1 as D (5 bases). V lost 2 bases to trimming and J lost 7 bases, with 9 bases between them. The CDR3 runs to 13 residues. CDR3: CASSLIQAQPQHF. The DNA of the CDR3 is TGTGCCAGCAGTTTAATACAGGCGCAGCCCCAGCATTTT.

Regarding this clonotype: A much larger clone lies one base from this, so it may be a read error. The chain couples TRBV5-5 to TRBJ1-5, with 10 nucleotides matching TRBD1. The CDR3 has 18 amino acids. CDR1 and CDR2 from the germline V gene are SGHKS and YYEKEE (reference sequence). DNA for the CDR3: TGTGTCAGCAGCCCGGGACAGGGGTTTGGTGGGAGCAATCAGCCCCAGCATTTT. Its translation: CVSSPGQGFGGSNQPQHF.

The CDR3 spells CAIWTGGVGYTF. In nucleotides, the CDR3 is TGTGCCATCTGGACAGGGGGCGTCGGCTACACCTTC. This rearrangement joins TRBV28 to TRBJ1-2, with 11 bases that match TRBD1. Trimming removed 10 bases from V and 8 bases from J; junction bases left unmatched: 6. Germline assignment: CDR1 MDHEN and CDR2 SYDVKM. There are 12 residues in the CDR3.

The rearrangement joins TRBV20-1 to TRBJ2-7; 7 bases match TRBD1. This CDR3 has 12 amino acids. With V trimmed by 4 bases and J by 4 bases, 4 bases remained unmatched. Germline values: CDR1 DFQATT, CDR2 SNEGSKA (reference sequence). CDR3 nucleotides: TGCAGTGCTACCCCGACAGGGTACGAGCAGTACTTC. Translating it yields CSATPTGYEQYF.

J is TRBJ2-1 and V is TRBV29-1; D perhaps matches TRBD2 (6 bases). V was shortened by 4 bases and J by 1 base, with 14 bases between the two germline ends. The CDR3 covers 15 residues. The germline V gene has CDR1 SQVTM and CDR2 ANQGSEA. This CDR3 reads CSVVDPGRSYNEQFF. The DNA of the CDR3 is TGCAGCGTTGTAGACCCGGGGAGGTCCTACAATGAGCAGTTCTTC.

The chain recombines TRBV7-9 with TRBJ2-3; no reliable D call. V was shortened by 2 bases and J by 0 bases, with 9 bases between the two germline ends. Germline values: CDR1 SEHNR, CDR2 FQNEAQ (reference sequence). CDR3 length: 15 amino acids. The chain's CDR3 is CASSLQTTSTDTQYF. The CDR3 DNA follows: TGTGCCAGCAGCTTACAGACAACTAGCACAGATACGCAGTATTTT.

This clonotype was found once. This rearrangement joins TRBV7-2 to TRBJ2-1, with 9 nucleotides matching TRBD2. Per germline, CDR1 SGHTA and CDR2 FQGNSA. V dropped 5 bases and J dropped 6; count of bases not matched to a gene: 5. The CDR3 contains 14 residues. Here the CDR3 reads CASSTGTSRNEQFF. The CDR3 coding sequence is TGTGCCAGCAGCACCGGGACTAGCCGCAATGAGCAGTTCTTC. Together with reference TRBV7-2 and TRBJ2-1, the CDR3 gives the full variable domain: GAGVSQSPSNKVTEKGKDVELRCDPISGHTALYWYRQSLGQGLEFLIYFQGNSAPDKSGLPSDRFSAERTGGSVSTLTIQRTQQEDSAVYLCASSTGTSRNEQFFGPGTRLTVL.

This clonotype was seen only a few times. J is TRBJ1-2 and V is TRBV3-1; 10 nucleotides line up with TRBD1. The J segment lost 5 bases and the V segment lost 2 bases, leaving 11 bases of the junction unmatched. The CDR3 spans 17 residues. CDR1 LGHDT and CDR2 YNNKEL come from the germline V gene (reference sequence). DNA for the CDR3: TGTGCCAGCAGCCAACGGGACAGGGGTCGTCTAAGGTATGGCTACACCTTC. Encoded protein: CASSQRDRGRLRYGYTF.

This clonotype was observed a handful of times. CDR3 in DNA: TGCAGTGCTAGAGGAGGGACCGCCGACAATGAGCAGTTCTTC. Encoded protein: CSARGGTADNEQFF. The V call is TRBV20-1, the J call TRBJ2-1; either TRBD1 or TRBD2 may fit D (5 bases each). Trimming shortened V by 1 base and J by 5 bases, and 12 bases separated the two germline ends. Germline CDR1 DFQATT, CDR2 SNEGSKA (reference sequence). CDR3 length equals 14 residues.

This chain links TRBV20-1 with TRBJ2-5, with TRBD1 matching over 7 bases. The CDR3 contains 13 residues. Germline CDR1 DFQATT, CDR2 SNEGSKA (reference sequence). V was pared by 6 bases and J by 2 bases, with 6 bases of the junction left unmatched. CDR3 coding DNA: TGCAGTGCCGACCCGGGACAGCAAGAGACCCAGTACTTC. Amino acids: CSADPGQQETQYF.

This clonotype turned up a few times. This chain connects TRBV12-3 or TRBV12-4 to TRBJ1-2, with a weak D call TRBD1 (5 bases). CDR3 length equals 13 residues. Trimming took 6 bases from V and 6 from J, leaving 14 bases between them. The CDR3 nucleotides are TGTGCCAGCAGATCAGACAGCGCCCATGGCTACACCTTC. Translation: CASRSDSAHGYTF.

The chain has TRBV12-5 and TRBJ2-5, with 11 bases matching TRBD2. Losses at the gene ends were 1 base for V and 1 base for J; bases not matched to a gene: 2. CDR1 and CDR2 from the germline V gene are LGHNT and FRNRAP. This CDR3 region has 16 residues. DNA of the CDR3: TGTGCTAGTGGTTTGGGAGGACTAGCGGGCCAAGAGACCCAGTACTTC. Translated, it gives CASGLGGLAGQETQYF. The whole variable domain, remainder taken from reference TRBV12-5 and TRBJ2-5, is DARVTQTPRHKVTEMGQEVTMRCQPILGHNTVFWYRQTMMQGLELLAYFRNRAPLDDSGMPKDRFSAEMPDATLATLKIQPSEPRDSAVYFCASGLGGLAGQETQYFGPGTRLLVL.

This clonotype was observed a handful of times. The CDR3 protein is CASSSPGQGNYGYTF. CDR3 nucleotide sequence: TGTGCCAGCAGCTCACCGGGACAGGGAAACTATGGCTACACCTTC. The chain combines TRBV11-2 with TRBJ1-2; 9 bases agree with TRBD1. V dropped 4 bases and J dropped 2; count of bases not matched to a gene: 5. The germline gives CDR1 SGHAT, CDR2 FQNNGV. This CDR3 contains 15 residues.